This T cell receptor beta chain was obtained from a study of OX40 agonist ivuxolimab in advanced cancers. Whole-study context: Having had anti-PD-1, anti-PD-L1 or anti-CTLA-4 therapy before was allowed, and approximately 40% had some.

Findings and limits, study-wide: Average numbers of expanded clones were greater in CD8+ T cells than in CD4+. Dosing at 0.1 to 3.0 mg/kg was accompanied by clonal expansion of CD4+ and CD8+ blood T cells by week 6.

Of note for this clone: Its antigen is as yet unknown. Without the conserved terminal phenylalanine or tryptophan, this CDR3 likely stems from a read error.

Blood samples were obtained at baseline, cycle 4 day 1, and cycle 7 day 1. Data came from immunoSEQ multiplex PCR; TCRdb stores just in-frame clones and leaves some out. The sample shows 55,000 to 65,000 clones, roughly 87% of them seen only once. The sequencing used CD4+ or CD8+ T cells sorted from blood, collected in a trial of the OX40 agonist ivuxolimab. This receptor was taken from an adult with an advanced solid tumor such as melanoma, head and neck, liver or kidney cancer.

CDR3 in amino acids: CASSPHPYREGGYGYTL. DNA for the CDR3: TGTGCCAGCAGCCCCCACCCCTACAGAGAAGGAGGCTATGGCTACACCCTC. The chain links TRBV7-3 to TRBJ1-2, with D hard to call. Germline-derived CDR1 and CDR2 are SGHTA and FQGTGA. V lost 5 bases, J lost 4 bases, and 23 bases lay in between. This CDR3 spans 17 amino acids.